A single sample gave rise to the 9 T cell receptor beta chains below, sequenced in a study of control samples from healthy donors and cancer patients. TCRdb's table, derived via immunoSEQ multiplex PCR, lists solely in-frame clones and lacks some. The sample holds some 89,000 clones, around nine tenths seen once. Sequencing was done on a sample of blood. The receptors here all came from a man younger than 40 in good health.

V gene TRBV3-1 (or the pseudogene TRBV3-2) combines with J gene TRBJ1-6; tentatively, D is TRBD1 (6 bases). The germline V and J ends were trimmed by 3 bases and 9 bases, with 12 bases remaining between them. CDR1 is LGHDT, CDR2 YNNKEL, per germline (reference sequence). The length of the CDR3 is 14 residues. The CDR3 loop reads CASSQRQESSPLHF. The CDR3 nucleotides read TGTGCCAGCAGCCAGAGACAGGAAAGTTCACCCCTCCACTTT.

The chain links TRBV5-1 to TRBJ2-5; 9 bases align to TRBD1. V lost 6 bases and J lost 1; bases outside the gene matches: 1. CDR1 is SGHRS, CDR2 YFSETQ, per germline. This CDR3 has 13 amino acids. The CDR3 is CASKGQGQETQYF. In nucleotides, the CDR3 is TGCGCCAGCAAGGGACAGGGCCAAGAGACCCAGTACTTC.

The rearrangement uses TRBV7-9 and TRBJ2-5; 7 bases align to TRBD1. The trim removed 2 bases at V and 1 base at J, leaving 4 bases unmatched. There are 15 residues in the CDR3. Germline assignment: CDR1 SEHNR and CDR2 FQNEAQ (reference sequence). CDR3: CASSLKGGSQETQYF. For the CDR3, the DNA is TGTGCCAGCAGCTTAAAAGGGGGCAGCCAAGAGACCCAGTACTTC.

This chain joins TRBV6-2 or TRBV6-3 and TRBJ1-1, with unresolved D. Looked up from germline, CDR1 is MNHEY and CDR2 is SVGEGT. The CDR3 is 12 amino acids. V lost 7 bases to trimming and J lost 6 bases, with 12 bases between them. CDR3 sequence reads: CASTPGFPEAFF. In nucleotides, the CDR3 is TGTGCCAGCACCCCGGGGTTTCCTGAAGCTTTCTTT.

This chain uses TRBV25-1 with TRBJ1-4; D gene uncertain. Germline-derived CDR1 and CDR2 are MGHDK and SYGVNS. The CDR3 has 17 amino acids. V shed 2 bases and J shed 2 bases, with 15 bases lying between them. As DNA, the CDR3 is TGTGCCAGCAGTGAACTGGATGTGGGGAGGACTAATGAAAAACTGTTTTTT. This codes for CASSELDVGRTNEKLFF.

As regards this clone: Additional DNA sequences in this sample encode the identical CDR3. This chain links TRBV24-1 with TRBJ2-2, with no clear D. Trimming pared 0 bases from V and 1 base from J, leaving 8 bases between. CDR1 and CDR2 (germline): KGHDR, SFDVKD. This CDR3 comprises 16 residues. Written as DNA, the CDR3 is TGTGCCACCAGTGATTTGGGGCCAGAGAACACCGGGGAGCTGTTTTTT. Encoded protein: CATSDLGPENTGELFF.

V usage is TRBV5-4 and J usage is TRBJ1-4; D is uncertain. Trimming pared 3 bases from V and 7 bases from J, leaving 7 bases between. CDR1 is SGHNT, CDR2 YYREEE, per germline (reference sequence). There are 12 residues in the CDR3. The chain's CDR3 is CASSSTGEKLFF. Written as DNA, the CDR3 is TGTGCCAGCAGCTCCACGGGTGAAAAACTGTTTTTT. Variable domain in full (rest from reference TRBV5-4 and TRBJ1-4): ETGVTQSPTHLIKTRGQQVTLRCSSQSGHNTVSWYQQALGQGPQFIFQYYREEENGRGNFPPRFSGLQFPNYSSELNVNALELDDSALYLCASSSTGEKLFFGSGTQLSVL.

The V and J genes are TRBV27 and TRBJ2-1, with D perhaps TRBD1 or TRBD2 (5 bases each). The CDR3 sequence is 13 residues long. Germline V gene sequence: CDR1 MNHEY, CDR2 SMNVEV (reference sequence). The V and J ends lost 5 bases and 10 bases respectively, with 15 bases between them. The CDR3 protein is CASSLIRGEEQFF. The CDR3 DNA is TGTGCCAGCAGTCTAATTAGGGGAGAAGAGCAGTTCTTC.

The gene calls are TRBV18 and TRBJ2-2; 11 bases align to TRBD1. Trimming at V came to 1 base and at J to 3 bases, leaving 4 bases not matched to a gene. The CDR3 runs 17 residues. CDR1 is KGHSH and CDR2 is LQKENI in the germline V gene. The DNA for the CDR3 is TGTGCCAGCTCACCACGGACAGGGGGCTCGGACACCGGGGAGCTGTTTTTT. Protein: CASSPRTGGSDTGELFF.